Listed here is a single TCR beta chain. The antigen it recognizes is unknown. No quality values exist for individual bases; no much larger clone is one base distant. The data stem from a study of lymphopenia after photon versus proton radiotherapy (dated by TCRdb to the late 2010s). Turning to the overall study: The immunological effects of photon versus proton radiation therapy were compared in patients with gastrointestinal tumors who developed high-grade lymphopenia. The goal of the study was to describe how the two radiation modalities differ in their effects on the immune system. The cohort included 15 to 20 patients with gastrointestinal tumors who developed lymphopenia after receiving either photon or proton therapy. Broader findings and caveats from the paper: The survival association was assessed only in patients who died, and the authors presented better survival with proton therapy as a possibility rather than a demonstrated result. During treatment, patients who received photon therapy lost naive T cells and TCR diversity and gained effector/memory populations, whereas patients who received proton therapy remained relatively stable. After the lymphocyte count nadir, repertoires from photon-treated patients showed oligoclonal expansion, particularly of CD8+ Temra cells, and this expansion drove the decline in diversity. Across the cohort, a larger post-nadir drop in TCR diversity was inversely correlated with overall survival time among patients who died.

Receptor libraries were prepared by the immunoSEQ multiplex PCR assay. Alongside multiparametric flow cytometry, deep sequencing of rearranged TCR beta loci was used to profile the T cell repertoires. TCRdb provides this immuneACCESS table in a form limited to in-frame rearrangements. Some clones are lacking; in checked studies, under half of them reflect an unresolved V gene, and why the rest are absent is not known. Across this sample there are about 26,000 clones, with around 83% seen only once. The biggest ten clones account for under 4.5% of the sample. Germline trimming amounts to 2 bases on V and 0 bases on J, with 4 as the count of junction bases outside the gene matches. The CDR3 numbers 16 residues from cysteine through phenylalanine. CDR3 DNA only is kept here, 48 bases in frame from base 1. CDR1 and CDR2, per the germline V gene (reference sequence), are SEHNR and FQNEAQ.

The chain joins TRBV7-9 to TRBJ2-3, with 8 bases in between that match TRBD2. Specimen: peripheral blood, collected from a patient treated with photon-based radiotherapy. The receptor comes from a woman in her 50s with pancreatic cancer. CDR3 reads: CASSLTASGSTDTQYF. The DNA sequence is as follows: TGTGCCAGCAGCTTAACGGCTAGCGGGAGCACAGATACGCAGTATTTT.